Listed here are 32 T cell receptor beta chains from one sample, sequenced in a study of CD8 T cells in ankylosing spondylitis. TCRdb itself ran the 5' RACE reads through MiXCR, one entry per CDR3 protein. The sample shows about 250,000 distinct CDR3 sequences, 32% of them seen only once. The sample comprised blood, either unsorted or a sorted T cell fraction (not recorded which). These receptors were taken from a male donor with ankylosing spondylitis or in good health (not recorded which).

This clonotype was observed a few times. This sequence joins TRBV4-2 and TRBJ1-1; D is uncertain. Germline CDR1 LGHNA, CDR2 YNFKEQ. This CDR3 has 16 residues. V was trimmed by 4 bases and J by 0 bases, leaving 15 bases between them. The CDR3 coding sequence is TGTGCCAGCAGCCGACCCCGGGAAGAGCTGAACACTGAAGCTTTCTTT. Protein sequence: CASSRPREELNTEAFF.

This clonotype was seen more than once but under ten times. This chain connects TRBV27 to TRBJ2-1; D ambiguous. V was shortened by 3 bases and J by 0 bases, with 9 bases between the two germline ends. The CDR3 extends over 15 amino acids. Germline lookup yields CDR1 MNHEY and CDR2 SMNVEV (reference sequence). The CDR3 bases are TGTGCCAGCAGTTTGGGCGCCAGCTCCTACAATGAGCAGTTCTTC. It specifies CASSLGASSYNEQFF.

This clonotype was recorded at least ten times. This chain joins TRBV20-1 and TRBJ2-1; no reliable D call. V lost 2 bases, J lost 8 bases, and 4 bases lay in between. Germline V gene sequence: CDR1 DFQATT, CDR2 SNEGSKA (reference sequence). The CDR3 spans 10 residues. The CDR3 protein is CSARNHEQFF. Here the CDR3 DNA reads TGCAGTGCTAGAAACCATGAGCAGTTCTTC.

This chain connects TRBV6-5 to TRBJ2-5; TRBD1 agrees at 8 bases. Trimming took 4 bases from V and 4 from J; bases not matched to a gene: 8. This CDR3 has 15 amino acids. CDR1 and CDR2 from the germline V gene are MNHEY and SVGAGI. The CDR3 spells CASSSRQGMAETQYF. The CDR3, as DNA: TGTGCCAGCAGTTCCCGACAGGGGATGGCAGAGACCCAGTACTTC.

A note on this clonotype: The germline gene is not matched at one end of the junction; a read error may be the cause. In DNA, the CDR3 is TGTTCGACAGGGACCTACGAGCAGTACTTC. Translated, it gives CSTGTYEQYF. The chain carries TRBV20-1 and TRBJ2-7; 7 bases line up with TRBD1. Germline V gene sequence: CDR1 DFQATT, CDR2 SNEGSKA (reference sequence). CDR3 length: 10 amino acids.

Comments on this clonotype: An end of the junction does not agree with germline; a read error may underlie this. The V and J genes are TRBV20-1 and TRBJ1-4; 8 bases are a match to TRBD1. Looked up from germline, CDR1 is DFQATT and CDR2 is SNEGSKA (reference sequence). This CDR3 comprises 16 residues. The CDR3 here is CSARIPTGATNEKLFF. DNA of the CDR3: TGCAGTGCTAGAATCCCGACAGGGGCGACTAACGAAAAACTGTTTTTT.

The chain carries TRBV20-1 and TRBJ1-1; D uncertain. CDR1 and CDR2 (germline): DFQATT, SNEGSKA (reference sequence). Deletions cut 7 bases from V and 2 bases from J, with 8 bases between. The CDR3 runs to 11 residues. The CDR3 DNA is TGCAGTGTGGAGATCAACACTGAAGCTTTCTTT. It is translated as CSVEINTEAFF.

This clonotype was found a few times. The V and J genes are TRBV20-1 and TRBJ2-2, with D hard to call. Germline V gene sequence: CDR1 DFQATT, CDR2 SNEGSKA (reference sequence). This CDR3 is built from 16 residues. V was cut by 3 bases and J by 0 bases, with 14 bases left in between. The CDR3 nucleotides are TGCAGTGCTAGCAGCGCACAGACCTCGAACACCGGGGAGCTGTTTTTT. It yields the protein CSASSAQTSNTGELFF.

The J gene is TRBJ2-3, the V gene TRBV6-1; TRBD2 agrees at 8 bases. The ends lost 8 bases at V and 1 base at J; junction bases unmatched: 8. CDR1 and CDR2 (germline): MNHNS, SASEGT. The CDR3 covers 15 residues. CDR3 in amino acids: CASSRSGGGTDTQYF. The CDR3 region has the DNA TGTGCCAGCTCCCGCAGCGGGGGCGGCACAGATACGCAGTATTTT.

V is TRBV20-1 and J is TRBJ1-2, with D unresolved. The V gene lost 2 bases and the J gene lost 7 bases, with 11 bases spanning the gap. CDR3 length: 12 residues. Germline CDR1 and CDR2: DFQATT and SNEGSKA (reference sequence). CDR3 bases: TGCAGTGCTAGACAGGCTTTCACTGGCTACACCTTC. It codes for CSARQAFTGYTF.

This clonotype was detected a few times. J is TRBJ2-7 and V is TRBV18; D call uncertain. This CDR3 spans 13 amino acids. Germline assignment: CDR1 KGHSH and CDR2 LQKENI. The V end was cut by 1 base, the J end by 2 bases, with 6 bases between. The DNA for the CDR3 is TGTGCCAGCTCACCACAGGGCGCCTACGAGCAGTACTTC. Its protein product is CASSPQGAYEQYF.

This sequence joins TRBV9 and TRBJ2-3; possible D gene TRBD2, 6 bases. Trimming stripped 0 bases from V and 0 bases from J, with 11 bases between. The CDR3 extends over 16 amino acids. Germline assignment: CDR1 SGDLS and CDR2 YYNGEE. Here the CDR3 reads CASSVVGGLSTDTQYF. The CDR3 bases are TGTGCCAGCAGCGTAGTTGGGGGACTTAGCACAGATACGCAGTATTTT.

The gene calls are TRBV7-8 and TRBJ2-5, with TRBD1 matching 8 bases. Trimming removed 5 bases from V and 4 bases from J; junction bases left unmatched: 6. Germline V gives CDR1 SGHVS, CDR2 FQNEAQ. The CDR3 consists of 14 residues. The CDR3 sequence is CASSTTGGGETQYF. The CDR3 nucleotides are TGTGCCAGCAGCACTACAGGGGGTGGAGAGACCCAGTACTTC.

This chain joins TRBV7-9 and TRBJ2-5; no clear D. The V end lost 5 bases, the J end lost 5 bases, and 18 bases lay between the germline ends. CDR1 and CDR2 (germline): SEHNR, FQNEAQ (reference sequence). The CDR3 spans 15 residues. CDR3 DNA sequence: TGTGCCAGCAGCCCCGCCCCTGTAGTCGCGGAGACCCAGTACTTC. Translation gives CASSPAPVVAETQYF. Combining the CDR3 with reference TRBV7-9 and TRBJ2-5 gives the whole variable domain DTGVSQNPRHKITKRGQNVTFRCDPISEHNRLYWYRQTLGQGPEFLTYFQNEAQLEKSRLLSDRFSAERPKGSFSTLEIQRTEQGDSAMYLCASSPAPVVAETQYFGPGTRLLVL.

J is TRBJ2-1 and V is TRBV7-2, with D perhaps matching TRBD1 (7 bases). V was cut by 9 bases and J by 4 bases, with 13 bases left in between. The CDR3 sequence is 13 residues long. Germline V gene lookup returns CDR1 SGHTA and CDR2 FQGNSA. The CDR3 reads CASSGGFYNEQFF. The CDR3 coding sequence is TGTGCCAGTTCAGGGGGGTTTTACAATGAGCAGTTCTTC.

The chain carries TRBV2 and TRBJ2-1, with 10 bases identical to TRBD2. Germline V lookup: CDR1 SNHLY, CDR2 FYNNEI. The CDR3 loop spans 16 amino acids. Losses at the gene ends were 7 bases for V and 4 bases for J; bases not matched to a gene: 10. The DNA for the CDR3 is TGTGCCAGCACCCTTAAAAGCGGGGGGGGATACAATGAGCAGTTCTTC. As protein: CASTLKSGGGYNEQFF.

V gene TRBV10-3 combines with J gene TRBJ2-7, with D unresolved. Germline loops: CDR1 ENHRY, CDR2 SYGVKD. Trimming left V 10 bases short and J 1 base short, with 11 bases between. The CDR3 is 12 amino acids. The CDR3 DNA follows: TGTGCCACCACGGATCCTTCCTACGAGCAGTACTTC. Translated: CATTDPSYEQYF.

This clonotype has only a few counts. V is TRBV25-1 and J is TRBJ2-1; TRBD2 agrees at 8 bases. This CDR3 has 15 amino acids. Germline CDR1 MGHDK, CDR2 SYGVNS. Germline trimming cut 3 bases from V and 4 bases from J; bases unmatched to any gene: 5. This CDR3 is CASSDAGGRYNEQFF. The CDR3 DNA reads TGTGCCAGCAGTGATGCGGGGGGCCGATACAATGAGCAGTTCTTC.

The V and J genes are TRBV20-1 and TRBJ2-3; no clear D. Per the germline V gene, CDR1 is DFQATT and CDR2 is SNEGSKA (reference sequence). Trimming removed 5 bases from V and 2 bases from J, with 8 bases in between. This CDR3 is 12 amino acids long. The CDR3 sequence is CSAHPFTDTQYF. CDR3 nucleotides: TGCAGTGCTCACCCCTTCACAGATACGCAGTATTTT.

This clonotype occurred many times. This sequence joins TRBV5-6 and TRBJ2-7; D gene unclear. V was cut by 2 bases and J by 0 bases, with 6 bases left in between. Germline lookup yields CDR1 SGHDT and CDR2 YYEEEE. The CDR3 contains 13 residues. The CDR3 region is CASSFTDSYEQYF. Here the CDR3 DNA reads TGTGCCAGCAGCTTCACAGACTCCTACGAGCAGTACTTC.

This clonotype came up many times. The V call is TRBV29-1, the J call TRBJ2-7; D might be TRBD2 (6 bases). Deletions cut 7 bases from V and 5 bases from J, with 12 bases between. The CDR3 length is 11 residues. Germline V CDR1 and CDR2: SQVTM, ANQGSEA. CDR3 in amino acids: CSAGESHEQYF. CDR3 DNA: TGCAGCGCGGGGGAGTCACACGAGCAGTACTTC.

This clonotype was observed at least ten times. The chain couples TRBV7-3 to TRBJ2-3, with a possible D match to TRBD2 (7 bases). There are 18 residues in the CDR3. Per the germline V gene, CDR1 is SGHTA and CDR2 is FQGTGA. V was pared by 0 bases and J by 3 bases, with 19 bases between. CDR3 loop: CASSLTWAGGGATDTQYF. The CDR3 region has the DNA TGTGCCAGCAGCTTAACGTGGGCAGGAGGGGGGGCGACAGATACGCAGTATTTT.

V and J are TRBV7-2 and TRBJ2-7, with 11 nucleotides matching TRBD2. This CDR3 comprises 16 residues. Germline V CDR1 and CDR2: SGHTA, FQGNSA. The V segment lost 1 base and the J segment 2 bases; nucleotides outside the gene matches: 4. Here the CDR3 reads CASSLGDSGGAYEQYF. CDR3 DNA: TGTGCCAGCAGCTTAGGTGATAGCGGGGGGGCCTACGAGCAGTACTTC.

The chain joins TRBV12-3 or TRBV12-4 to TRBJ2-2, with D perhaps TRBD1 (6 bases). The CDR3 loop spans 15 amino acids. With 4 bases removed from V and 0 bases from J, the gap between germline ends came to 9 bases. CDR3 loop: CASSYRVSNTGELFF. CDR3 DNA sequence: TGTGCCAGCAGTTACAGGGTATCGAACACCGGGGAGCTGTTTTTT.

This chain uses TRBV11-3 with TRBJ2-7; 10 bases line up with TRBD1. CDR3 length equals 15 residues. After removal of 5 bases from V and 4 bases from J, the junction contained 8 bases not matched to a gene. Looked up from germline, CDR1 is SGHNT and CDR2 is YENEEA. The CDR3 is CASSPPGQGTYEQYF. The CDR3 region has the DNA TGTGCCAGCAGCCCGCCGGGACAGGGGACATACGAGCAGTACTTC.

The rearrangement links TRBV19 to TRBJ2-1; possibly TRBD1 or TRBD2 for D (6 bases each). Trimming took 4 bases from V and 0 from J, leaving 13 bases between them. The CDR3 contains 16 residues. Germline values: CDR1 LNHDA, CDR2 SQIVND (reference sequence). This CDR3 is CASSRGAESSYNEQFF. CDR3 nucleotide sequence: TGTGCCAGTAGTAGGGGGGCTGAGAGCTCCTACAATGAGCAGTTCTTC.

The rearrangement uses TRBV30 and TRBJ2-3; D possibly corresponds to TRBD2 (7 bases). This CDR3 comprises 12 residues. Trimming took off 8 bases at V and 4 bases at J, with 13 bases between the two ends. Germline V CDR1 and CDR2: GTSNPN, SVGIG (reference sequence). CDR3 protein: CAQGRGADTQYF. CDR3 DNA: TGTGCCCAGGGGAGGGGTGCAGATACGCAGTATTTT.

This clonotype was observed a few times. The chain couples TRBV12-3 or TRBV12-4 to TRBJ2-7; 11 positions agree with TRBD1. The CDR3 has 15 residues. With V trimmed by 5 bases and J by 2 bases, 5 bases remained unmatched. The CDR3 protein is CASSVPGQGAYEQYF. The CDR3 DNA is TGTGCCAGCAGTGTTCCGGGACAGGGGGCCTACGAGCAGTACTTC.

J is TRBJ2-7 and V is TRBV5-1, with unresolved D. V lost 4 bases and J 7 bases, leaving 12 bases between the germline ends. This CDR3 region has 12 residues. The germline gives CDR1 SGHRS, CDR2 YFSETQ. CDR3: CASSTRFGEQYF. The CDR3 region has the DNA TGCGCCAGCAGCACACGATTCGGGGAGCAGTACTTC.

V usage is TRBV12-3 or TRBV12-4 and J usage is TRBJ2-1, with TRBD2 matching 7 bases. J lost 7 bases, V lost 3 bases, and 6 bases had no gene match. There are 14 residues in the CDR3. The CDR3 reads CASSFGLGLNEQFF. The CDR3 DNA reads TGTGCCAGCAGTTTTGGACTAGGTCTGAATGAGCAGTTCTTC.

This clonotype has more than one count but fewer than ten. The rearrangement links TRBV5-1 to TRBJ2-5; TRBD1 might be the D (5 bases). With 5 bases removed from V and 0 bases from J, the gap between germline ends came to 11 bases. This CDR3 has 14 amino acids. Germline V gene lookup returns CDR1 SGHRS and CDR2 YFSETQ. The CDR3 loop is CASSPRQYQETQYF. The DNA for the CDR3 is TGCGCCAGCAGTCCCCGACAGTACCAAGAGACCCAGTACTTC.

V and J are TRBV12-3 or TRBV12-4 and TRBJ2-5, with 7 bases fitting TRBD2. The CDR3 sequence is 16 residues long. The V and J ends lost 6 bases and 4 bases, in that order; junction bases with no gene match: 14. DNA of the CDR3: TGTGCCAGCAGCCCGGTCGGACTAGACGGAGGAGAGACCCAGTACTTC. Its translation is CASSPVGLDGGETQYF.